The 17 T cell receptor beta chains given below trace back to one sample, sequenced in a study of CD8 T cells in ankylosing spondylitis. TCRdb re-derived calls from the 5' RACE reads in MiXCR, one entry per CDR3 protein. Seen here are approximately 90,000 distinct CDR3 sequences, about 8.6% observed once, and the top ten hold more than 9.5%. The sample consisted of blood, either unsorted or a sorted T cell fraction (not recorded which). Receptor source: a male donor with ankylosing spondylitis or in good health (not recorded which).

There are many counts of this clonotype. V usage is TRBV7-3 and J usage is TRBJ1-5, with 10 bases that match TRBD1. V trimming: 2 bases; J trimming: 0 bases; junction bases outside the gene matches: 7. This CDR3 contains 18 residues. CDR1 and CDR2 (germline): SGHTA, FQGTGA. CDR3 sequence reads: CASSLPGTGDDSNQPQHF. CDR3 nucleotides: TGTGCCAGCAGCTTACCCGGGACAGGGGACGATAGCAATCAGCCCCAGCATTTT.

This clonotype was recorded many times. This rearrangement joins TRBV7-6 to TRBJ1-1; TRBD1 aligns across 9 bases. With 1 base clipped from V and 0 bases from J, the junction kept 3 bases outside the gene matches. The CDR3 has 16 amino acids. Germline V gives CDR1 SGHVS, CDR2 FNYEAQ. The CDR3 nucleotides read TGTGCCAGCAGCTTAGAACAGGGGGCCATGAACACTGAAGCTTTCTTT. Its protein is CASSLEQGAMNTEAFF.

This clonotype was detected ten times or more. CDR3 region: CASSRQDSVANVLTF. In DNA, the CDR3 is TGCGCCAGCAGTCGACAGGACAGTGTGGCCAACGTCCTGACTTTC. This chain joins TRBV5-1 and TRBJ2-6, with TRBD1 as a possible D gene (6 bases). The CDR3 is 15 amino acids. V was pared by 5 bases and J by 6 bases, with 15 bases between. Germline CDR1 and CDR2: SGHRS and YFSETQ.

This clonotype was detected many times. V gene TRBV20-1 combines with J gene TRBJ2-5; D is tentatively TRBD1 or TRBD2 (6 bases each). The germline V gene has CDR1 DFQATT and CDR2 SNEGSKA (reference sequence). Trimming removed 2 bases from V and 4 bases from J, with 14 bases in between. The CDR3 spans 14 residues. CDR3 in amino acids: CSARKGGVGETQYF. The CDR3 DNA reads as TGCAGTGCTAGAAAGGGGGGTGTGGGAGAGACCCAGTACTTC.

This clonotype was counted many times. The V and J genes are TRBV6-1 and TRBJ2-1; TRBD1 is a possible D gene (6 bases). Germline V gene lookup returns CDR1 MNHNS and CDR2 SASEGT. V lost 6 bases, J lost 5 bases, and 11 bases lay in between. The CDR3 covers 13 residues. Here the CDR3 DNA reads TGTGCCAGCAGCAGGGGTGACCACAATGAGCAGTTCTTC. Translation gives CASSRGDHNEQFF.

This clonotype was seen ten or more times. The gene calls are TRBV10-3 and TRBJ1-2; TRBD1 matches at 11 bases. With V trimmed by 7 bases and J by 8 bases, 9 bases remained unmatched. The germline V gene has CDR1 ENHRY and CDR2 SYGVKD. This CDR3 comprises 14 residues. The CDR3 DNA reads TGTGCCATCACCGAGGGGGGACAGGGGGTCGGCTACACCTTC. This sequence encodes CAITEGGQGVGYTF.

This clonotype showed up just a few times. V and J are TRBV12-3 or TRBV12-4 and TRBJ1-5; D gene unclear. CDR3 length equals 15 residues. With 2 bases removed from V and 7 bases from J, the gap between germline ends came to 15 bases. The CDR3, as DNA: TGTGCCAGCAGTTTACTAATCGGGGTCGGGCAGCCCCAGCATTTT. Translating gives CASSLLIGVGQPQHF.

This clonotype was observed many times. The J gene is TRBJ2-5, the V gene TRBV12-3 or TRBV12-4; 7 bases agree with TRBD1. Trimming at V came to 5 bases and at J to 11 bases, leaving 5 bases not matched to a gene. This CDR3 comprises 11 residues. The CDR3 sequence: CASSLQGIQYF. DNA of the CDR3: TGTGCCAGCAGTCTACAGGGGATTCAGTACTTC.

This clonotype was counted ten times or more. The chain combines TRBV15 with TRBJ1-3, with 7 bases lining up with TRBD1. Germline V CDR1 and CDR2: LNHNV, YYDKDF (reference sequence). Unmatched junction bases numbered 6, after V lost 6 bases and J lost 4 bases. This CDR3 is built from 14 residues. CDR3 nucleotide sequence: TGTGCCACCAGGATAAGGGGACAGGGAAACACCATATATTTT. Translation gives CATRIRGQGNTIYF.

With regard to this clonotype: A read error may be the cause here, since a much bigger clone is one base away. The rearrangement uses TRBV7-9 and TRBJ1-1; D unclear. CDR1 SEHNR and CDR2 FQNEAQ come from the germline V gene (reference sequence). The germline V and J ends were trimmed by 7 bases and 1 base, with 10 bases remaining between them. The CDR3 loop spans 13 amino acids. The CDR3 bases are TGTGCCAGCAACTTCTCCACGAACACTGAAGCTTTCTTT. Translated, it gives CASNFSTNTEAFF.

At least ten counts were recorded for this clonotype. V is TRBV20-1 and J is TRBJ2-3, with 8 bases that match TRBD2. Losses at the gene ends were 1 base for V and 5 bases for J; bases not matched to a gene: 8. Germline V gives CDR1 DFQATT, CDR2 SNEGSKA (reference sequence). The CDR3 totals 15 residues. The CDR3 bases are TGCAGTGCTAGAGGACGAAGCGGGAGAGAAGATACGCAGTATTTT. Its protein product is CSARGRSGREDTQYF.

The V call is TRBV3-1, the J call TRBJ1-5; 7 nucleotides line up with TRBD1. V lost 8 bases, J lost 1 base, and 20 bases stayed unmatched. The V gene's germline CDR1 is LGHDT and CDR2 YNNKEL (reference sequence). The CDR3 has 19 residues. CDR3 sequence reads: CASCLLGQPDRVSNQPQHF. In DNA form, the CDR3 reads TGTGCCAGCTGTTTACTGGGACAGCCGGACCGAGTCAGCAATCAGCCCCAGCATTTT.

This sequence joins TRBV4-3 and TRBJ2-7; a possible D gene is TRBD1 (6 bases). Germline CDR1 is LGHNA and CDR2 is YSLEER. V lost 6 bases, J lost 2 bases, and 14 bases lay in between. The CDR3 is 14 residues long. The CDR3 sequence is CASRPGTGTYEQYF. In DNA form, the CDR3 reads TGCGCCAGCAGACCCGGTACAGGGACCTACGAGCAGTACTTC.

On this clonotype: One base away lies a much larger clone, so this may be a sequencing read error. This sequence joins TRBV6-2 or TRBV6-3 and TRBJ1-2; D is unresolved. Germline-derived CDR1 and CDR2 are MNHEY and SVGEGT. The CDR3 sequence is 12 residues long. V was trimmed by 2 bases and J by 3 bases, leaving 4 bases between them. CDR3 protein: CASSYPHYGYTF. CDR3 coding DNA: TGTGCCAGCAGTTACCCGCACTATGGCTACACCTTC.

In this sample, this clonotype turned up once. It may be a read error: a sequence one base away is much more abundant. The chain combines TRBV12-5 with TRBJ2-1; weak D call: TRBD1 (6 bases). The germline gives CDR1 LGHNT, CDR2 FRNRAP. The CDR3 is 14 amino acids. V was cut by 3 bases and J by 6 bases, with 12 bases left in between. The CDR3: CASGFGQGSNEQFF. CDR3 nucleotide sequence: TGTGCTAGTGGTTTCGGGCAGGGGAGCAATGAGCAGTTCTTC.

This clonotype occurred many times. This chain links TRBV2 with TRBJ2-1; 12 positions agree with TRBD2. Per germline, CDR1 SNHLY and CDR2 FYNNEI. This CDR3 spans 15 amino acids. V dropped 6 bases and J dropped 6; count of bases not matched to a gene: 6. CDR3 sequence: CASSETSGSVNEQFF. The DNA for the CDR3 is TGTGCCAGCAGCGAGACTAGCGGGAGTGTCAATGAGCAGTTCTTC.

This clonotype was found many times. Compared with germline, one end of the junction differs, possibly owing to a read error. This chain links TRBV29-1 with TRBJ1-3; 8 bases line up with TRBD1. The germline CDR1 and CDR2 sequences are SQVTM and ANQGSEA. CDR3 length equals 14 residues. The CDR3 bases are TGCAGCGTTGAAGATGATAGGGACAGGCGGTGGATCCATTTT. Translated, it gives CSVEDDRDRRWIHF.